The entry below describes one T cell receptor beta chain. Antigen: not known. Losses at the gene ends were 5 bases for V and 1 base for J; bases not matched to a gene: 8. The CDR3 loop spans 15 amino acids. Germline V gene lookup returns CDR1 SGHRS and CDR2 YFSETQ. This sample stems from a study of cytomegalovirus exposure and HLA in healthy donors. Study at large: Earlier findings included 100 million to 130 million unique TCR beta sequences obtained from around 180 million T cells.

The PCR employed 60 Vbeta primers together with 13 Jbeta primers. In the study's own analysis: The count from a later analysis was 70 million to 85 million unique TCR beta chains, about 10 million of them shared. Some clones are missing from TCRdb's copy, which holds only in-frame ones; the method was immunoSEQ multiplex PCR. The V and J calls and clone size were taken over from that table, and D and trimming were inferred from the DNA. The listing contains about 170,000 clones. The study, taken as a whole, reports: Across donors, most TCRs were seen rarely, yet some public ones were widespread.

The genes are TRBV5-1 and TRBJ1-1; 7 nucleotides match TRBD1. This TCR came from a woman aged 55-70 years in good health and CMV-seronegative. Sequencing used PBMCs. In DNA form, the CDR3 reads TGCGCCAGCAGTCATCAATCAGGGGGGAACACTGAAGCTTTCTTT. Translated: CASSHQSGGNTEAFF.